The clone carrying this TCR beta chain turned up a few times. Its cognate antigen is unknown. The CDR3 is 20 amino acids. Trimming took 4 bases from V and 6 from J; bases not matched to a gene: 16. MiXCR, applied by TCRdb to the reads, yields one record per CDR3 protein. This repertoire shows some 680,000 distinct CDR3 sequences, approximately 34% found once; its top ten account for around 2.8%. This entry is derived from a study of T cell repertoires in cytomegalovirus infection. Study summary: Through public TCR beta signatures, both CMV infection and matching HLA type were indicated.

Points from the study as a whole: There were HLA-C-restricted CMV-specific TCR beta clonotypes dominating the ex vivo response. Summed frequency of shared TCR beta families picked out CMV carriers who also had the relevant HLA.

This receptor was taken from a human donor in good health (CMV status not recorded). Some clones in this sample may be carry-over from other donors' samples. V is TRBV12-3 or TRBV12-4 and J is TRBJ2-2; 14 bases match TRBD2. Sequenced: PBMCs. CDR3 sequence reads: CASSSDTPGLAGVGAGELFF. The DNA of the CDR3 is TGTGCCAGCAGTTCCGATACACCGGGACTAGCGGGAGTGGGCGCCGGGGAGCTGTTTTTT.